This T cell receptor beta chain was recovered during a study of blood T cells in healthy people across ages. Then a second PCR, running roughly 7 to 11 cycles, was carried out with a sample-barcoded 5' primer and a J-beta primer mix. One entry per CDR3 protein, called by TCRdb with MiXCR from the 5' RACE reads. The sample lists about a million distinct CDR3 sequences; under 40% were seen once. This CDR3 has 14 amino acids. CDR1 is SGHTS, CDR2 YDEGEE, per germline. V lost 4 bases and J 5 bases, leaving 15 bases between the germline ends. This TCR was sampled from a man aged 18 to 30 in good health. The chain couples TRBV5-8 to TRBJ1-2, with D possibly matching TRBD1 (5 bases). Specimen: blood. CDR3 nucleotides: TGTGCCAGCAGCACACGCCCTCAGGGATATGGCTACACCTTC. This encodes CASSTRPQGYGYTF.